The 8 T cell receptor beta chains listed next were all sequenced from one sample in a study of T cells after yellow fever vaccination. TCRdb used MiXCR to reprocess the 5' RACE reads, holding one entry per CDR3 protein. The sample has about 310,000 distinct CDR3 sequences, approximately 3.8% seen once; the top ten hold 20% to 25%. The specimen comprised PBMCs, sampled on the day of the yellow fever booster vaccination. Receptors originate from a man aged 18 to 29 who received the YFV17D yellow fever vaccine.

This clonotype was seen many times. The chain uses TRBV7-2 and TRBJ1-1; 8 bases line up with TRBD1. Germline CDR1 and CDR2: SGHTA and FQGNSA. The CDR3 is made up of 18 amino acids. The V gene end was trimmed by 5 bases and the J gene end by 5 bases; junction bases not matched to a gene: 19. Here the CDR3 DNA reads TGTGCCAGCAGCCCCCGCCGGACAGGGAATGAATGGAGGACTGAAGCTTTCTTT. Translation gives CASSPRRTGNEWRTEAFF.

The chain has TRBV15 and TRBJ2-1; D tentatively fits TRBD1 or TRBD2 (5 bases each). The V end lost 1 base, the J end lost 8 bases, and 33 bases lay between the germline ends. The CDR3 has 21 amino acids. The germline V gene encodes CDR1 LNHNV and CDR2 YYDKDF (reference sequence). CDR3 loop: CATSRVSWRFTAGIMGDEQFF. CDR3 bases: TGTGCCACCAGCAGAGTTTCTTGGCGGTTTACAGCCGGGATAATGGGGGATGAGCAGTTCTTC.

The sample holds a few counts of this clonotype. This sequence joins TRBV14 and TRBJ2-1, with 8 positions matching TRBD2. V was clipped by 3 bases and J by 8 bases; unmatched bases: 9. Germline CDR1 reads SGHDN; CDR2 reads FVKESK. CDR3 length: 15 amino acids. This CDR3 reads CASSHNGGARDEQFF. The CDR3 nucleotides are TGTGCCAGCAGCCACAACGGGGGGGCCAGGGATGAGCAGTTCTTC. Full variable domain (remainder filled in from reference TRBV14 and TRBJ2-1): EAGVTQFPSHSVIEKGQTVTLRCDPISGHDNLYWYRRVMGKEIKFLLHFVKESKQDESGMPNNRFLAERTGGTYSTLKVQPAELEDSGVYFCASSHNGGARDEQFFGPGTRLTVL.

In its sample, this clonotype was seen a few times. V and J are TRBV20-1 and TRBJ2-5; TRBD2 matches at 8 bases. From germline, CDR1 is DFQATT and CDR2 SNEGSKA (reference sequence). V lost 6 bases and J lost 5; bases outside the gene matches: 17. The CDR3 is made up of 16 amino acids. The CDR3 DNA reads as TGCAGTGCCCTGACGGCTGGTCGGGGGGGCCGGGAGACCCAGTACTTC. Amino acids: CSALTAGRGGRETQYF.

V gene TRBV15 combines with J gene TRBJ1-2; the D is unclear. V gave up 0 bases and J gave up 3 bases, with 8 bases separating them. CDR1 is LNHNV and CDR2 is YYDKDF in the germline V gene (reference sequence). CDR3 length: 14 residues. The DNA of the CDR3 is TGTGCCACCAGCAGAGAGATGGGCCACTATGGCTACACCTTC. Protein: CATSREMGHYGYTF.

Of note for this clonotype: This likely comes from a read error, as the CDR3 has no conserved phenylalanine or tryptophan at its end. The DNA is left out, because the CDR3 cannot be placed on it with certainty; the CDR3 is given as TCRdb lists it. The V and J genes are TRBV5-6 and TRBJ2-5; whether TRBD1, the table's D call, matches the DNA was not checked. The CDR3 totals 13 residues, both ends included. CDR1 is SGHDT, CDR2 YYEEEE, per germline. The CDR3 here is CASSFNRGSGWKS.

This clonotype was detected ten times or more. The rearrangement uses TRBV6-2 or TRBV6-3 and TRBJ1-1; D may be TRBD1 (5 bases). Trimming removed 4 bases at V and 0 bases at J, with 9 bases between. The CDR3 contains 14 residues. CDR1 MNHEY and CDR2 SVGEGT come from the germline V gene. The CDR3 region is CASSWAGMNTEAFF. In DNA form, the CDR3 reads TGTGCCAGCAGTTGGGCAGGGATGAACACTGAAGCTTTCTTT.

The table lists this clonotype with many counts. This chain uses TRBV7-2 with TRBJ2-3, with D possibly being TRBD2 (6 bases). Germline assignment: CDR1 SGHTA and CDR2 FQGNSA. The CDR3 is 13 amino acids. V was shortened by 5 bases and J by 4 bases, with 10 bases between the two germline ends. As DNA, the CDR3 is TGTGCCAGCAGCGCGGGGTTGCCAGATACGCAGTATTTT. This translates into CASSAGLPDTQYF. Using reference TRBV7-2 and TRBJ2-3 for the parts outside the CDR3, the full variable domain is GAGVSQSPSNKVTEKGKDVELRCDPISGHTALYWYRQSLGQGLEFLIYFQGNSAPDKSGLPSDRFSAERTGGSVSTLTIQRTQQEDSAVYLCASSAGLPDTQYFGPGTRLTVL.